This T cell receptor beta chain was recorded in a study of PD-1 blockade in classical Hodgkin lymphoma (dated by TCRdb to the early 2020s). About the full investigation: Nivolumab dosing was 3 mg/kg intravenously every 2 weeks, continuing until either disease progression or unacceptable toxicity. To define a peripheral blood immune signature of response to PD-1 blockade in classical Hodgkin lymphoma, the study combined TCR beta sequencing with CyTOF. The research as a whole found: Diversity was lower in patients who began nivolumab less than 1 year after ASCT, so these patients were left out of later analyses to avoid confounding by immune reconstitution. Trial patients achieving complete response had baseline diversity similar to newly diagnosed patients, whereas partial responders and progressors had significantly lower diversity. Baseline TCR diversity was reported to be lower in newly diagnosed patients than in healthy donors and to be lower still in relapsed/refractory patients. By C4D1, a significant rise was seen in CD4+ TCR diversity but not in CD8+ TCR diversity (p=0.0027 vs p=0.16), and the rise was most apparent among complete responders (p=0.02). The study covered only a single clinical trial cohort, and the causes of the repertoire differences, possibly disease activity or prior therapy, were still not defined.

Reading the label with the study, this specimen's time point is: cycle 2 day 1 (C2D1) of nivolumab. Relapse after autologous stem cell transplantation had occurred in all trial patients, and cohorts A, B and C were distinguished by prior brentuximab vedotin exposure. The trial cohort comprised fewer than 65 patients with relapsed/refractory classical Hodgkin lymphoma whose best overall responses were complete response, partial response or progressive disease. Trial patients were treated with single-agent nivolumab in the multi-cohort phase II CheckMate 205 trial. Best overall response was determined by an independent review committee according to the 2007 International Working Group response criteria. Trial PBMCs were collected immediately before nivolumab initiation (C1D1) and during therapy at cycle 2 day 1 and cycle 4 day 1. After peripheral blood was drawn into 8 mL Vacutainer Cell Preparation Tubes, PBMCs were isolated by centrifugation and then cryopreserved.

As regards this clone: It lacks a known antigen. Nothing much larger sits one base from this clone, and base qualities are not available.

The Qiagen DNeasy kit was used to extract genomic DNA both from unsorted PBMCs and from the negatively selected CD4+ and CD8+ fractions. TCR beta CDR3 regions were subjected to amplification by immunoSEQ multiplex PCR with primers that anneal to V and J segments. A synthetic immune receptor repertoire was used to minimize amplification bias, and remaining bias was computationally removed after sequencing. Per the source publication's procedure: Custom Python scripts were used to quantify repertoire diversity as the Shannon entropy index. Unsorted, CD4+ and CD8+ repertoires were analyzed separately, except for combined analyses in which CD4+ and CD8+ sequences were merged in silico. Clonal expansion was defined as at least a 2-fold frequency increase after treatment relative to C1D1, with a pseudocount of 0.5 for undetected baseline clones. Singleton clones were defined as clones with 0 or 1 copy at C1D1, and non-singleton clones were defined as clones with 2 or more copies. Clones expanded in unsorted samples were assigned a CD4+, CD8+ or unknown annotation through matching of protein sequences in sorted samples from the same patient. Wilcoxon tests on paired samples were used to test changes in diversity from C1D1 to C4D1. TCRdb took over this immuneACCESS table, retaining in-frame rearrangements with V and J assigned. Such tables are incomplete; in checked studies, under half of the missing clones stem from an unresolved V gene, and the remainder is unexplained. V and J calls plus clone size are reproduced from that table; the DNA served to infer D and trimming. The sample table lists about 27,000 clones, 78% of them with a count of one. The top ten clonotypes cover 30% to 40% of the sample.

The junction shows trimming of 0 bases on V and 0 bases on J, plus 16 bases between the germline ends. CDR1 SGHDT and CDR2 YYEEEE are derived from the germline V gene. From the cysteine up to the phenylalanine, the CDR3 has a length of 19 residues. Only the CDR3 DNA is retained, 57 bases long and in frame from the first base. The sequence links TRBV5-6 to TRBJ2-6; tentative D gene TRBD1, with 6 bases matching. Material: peripheral blood mononuclear cells (PBMCs), obtained before the second cycle of nivolumab. The sequence came from a human donor with classical Hodgkin lymphoma. At the DNA level, the sequence is TGTGCCAGCAGCTTGGGGGGTTGGGACACCCTCTCTGGGGCCAACGTCCTGACTTTC. Translated, this is CASSLGGWDTLSGANVLTF. The CDR3 plus the reference TRBV5-6 and TRBJ2-6 genes for the other parts give the full variable domain: DAGVTQSPTHLIKTRGQQVTLRCSPKSGHDTVSWYQQALGQGPQFIFQYYEEEERQRGNFPDRFSGHQFPNYSSELNVNALLLGDSALYLCASSLGGWDTLSGANVLTFGAGSRLTVL.